This TCR beta chain was sequenced during a study of cytomegalovirus exposure and HLA in healthy donors. Overall study findings and caveats: CMV serostatus was the only recorded immune exposure for donors. TCR beta chains associated with HLA were, in a later analysis, more clonally expanded than equally common others. In all likelihood, a cluster of highly shared sequence variants was a sequencing artifact. Analyzed later, association rates of TCRs varied across HLA loci, with DRB1 most and HLA-C fewest.

Points on this clone: No antigen is known for it.

PCR employed 60 Vbeta and 13 Jbeta primers. Libraries were prepared by immunoSEQ multiplex PCR; TCRdb keeps only in-frame clonotypes and omits some of them. This table has approximately 150,000 clones, around 64% appearing once. V gave up 4 bases and J gave up 5 bases, with 25 bases separating them. The germline CDR1 and CDR2 sequences are SGHDT and YYEEEE. This CDR3 spans 17 amino acids. The gene calls are TRBV5-6 and TRBJ2-7, with D tentatively TRBD1 (5 bases). The TCR comes from a woman aged 30 to 39 in good health and CMV-seronegative. What was sequenced was PBMCs. The CDR3 DNA follows: TGTGCCAGCAGCCCTTGGGGCAGGGCTCCCCTTTTGGACGAGCAGTACTTC. It specifies CASSPWGRAPLLDEQYF.